The entry below describes one TCR beta chain. What it binds is not known. The study excluded patients with other autoimmune diseases, uncontrolled infections, pregnancy or lactation. This sample was included in a study of Graves' ophthalmopathy and Graves' hyperthyroidism. Study-wide results and caveats: The model forecast ophthalmopathy progression, reaching roughly 70% sensitivity and less than 75% specificity.

V shed 9 bases and J 6 bases; nucleotides not matched to a gene: 17. Germline assignment: CDR1 SGHAT and CDR2 FQNNGV. The CDR3 runs to 17 residues. TCR beta CDR3 amplification used RNA transcripts. RT-PCR was first run with HTBI primers, then multiplex PCR in a second round. TCRdb re-called the multiplex PCR reads through MiXCR, storing one row per CDR3 protein. The repertoire includes around 670,000 distinct CDR3 sequences, roughly two fifths of them detected once, and roughly 45% sits in the top ten. Input material: peripheral blood. This rearrangement joins TRBV11-2 to TRBJ2-5; TRBD2 aligns across 12 bases. The sequence was collected from an adult man with Graves' ophthalmopathy. CDR3 in amino acids: CASTTSGGTGGWKTQYF. CDR3 bases: TGTGCCAGTACCACTAGCGGGGGGACCGGCGGGTGGAAGACCCAGTACTTC.